The 2 T cell receptor beta chains below all came from one sample that was sequenced in a study of blood T cell repertoires in COVID-19. The table came from immunoSEQ multiplex PCR; TCRdb's copy has only in-frame clones and leaves some out. The profile shows approximately 190,000 clones, over 80% of them singletons. The specimen sequenced was PBMCs or T cells enriched from blood (not recorded which). These receptor sequences come from a woman in her twenties or thirties who had been exposed to COVID-19.

The chain combines TRBV12-3 or TRBV12-4 with TRBJ1-1; D unresolved. Trimming stripped 6 bases from V and 8 bases from J, with 10 bases between. The length of the CDR3 is 11 residues. The CDR3 DNA follows: TGTGCCAGCAGCCGACTTATCGAAGCTTTCTTT. Protein sequence: CASSRLIEAFF.

This rearrangement joins TRBV7-9 to TRBJ1-2, with 7 bases fitting TRBD1. The V gene end was trimmed by 4 bases and the J gene end by 8 bases; junction bases not matched to a gene: 7. Germline loops: CDR1 SEHNR, CDR2 FQNEAQ (reference sequence). This CDR3 has 13 residues. CDR3 in DNA: TGTGCCAGCAGCTCCCCGGGCAGGGGGGGCTACACCTTC. Translated, it gives CASSSPGRGGYTF.